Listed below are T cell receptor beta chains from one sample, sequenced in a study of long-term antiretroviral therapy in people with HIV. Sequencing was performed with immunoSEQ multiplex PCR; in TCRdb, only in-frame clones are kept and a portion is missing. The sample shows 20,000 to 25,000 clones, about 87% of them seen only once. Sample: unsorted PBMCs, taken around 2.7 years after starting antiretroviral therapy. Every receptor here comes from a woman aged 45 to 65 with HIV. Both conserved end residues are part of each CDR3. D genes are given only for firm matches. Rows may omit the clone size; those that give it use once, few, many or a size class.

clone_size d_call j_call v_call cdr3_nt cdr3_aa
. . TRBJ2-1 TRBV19 TGTGCCAGTAGTTGGGGGTCCCACAATGAGCAGTTCTTC CASSWGSHNEQFF
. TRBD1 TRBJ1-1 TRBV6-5 TGTGCCAGCAGTTGGACAGGGGGCGCGAGCACTGAAGCTTTCTTT CASSWTGGASTEAFF
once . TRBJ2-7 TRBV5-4 TGTGCCAGCAGTTCTCAGGGGTATTCCTACGAGCAGTACTTC CASSSQGYSYEQYF
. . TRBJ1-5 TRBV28 TGTGCCAGCATTGGGACACTCCTCTATCAGCCCCAGCATTTT CASIGTLLYQPQHF
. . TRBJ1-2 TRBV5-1 TGCGCCAGCAGCTTAGGGGACTATGGCTACACCTTC CASSLGDYGYTF
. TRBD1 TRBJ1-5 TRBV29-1 TGCAGCGCGGCGACAGGGACGGTTAATCAGCCCCAGCATTTT CSAATGTVNQPQHF
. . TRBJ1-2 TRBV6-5 TGTGCCAGCAGTTTCTCGAGCGGGTCTAACTATGGCTACACCTTC CASSFSSGSNYGYTF
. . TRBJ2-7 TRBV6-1 TGTGCCAGCAGTTCCGGGTTTGGACTACCCTACGAGCAGTACTTC CASSSGFGLPYEQYF
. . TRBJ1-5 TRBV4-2 TGTGCCAGCAGCCAAGAGCGGACATCGAATCAGCCCCAGCATTTT CASSQERTSNQPQHF
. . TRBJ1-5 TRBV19 TGTGCCAGTGCGGGGCAACGACTCCTTAGCAATCAGCCCCAGCATTTT CASAGQRLLSNQPQHF
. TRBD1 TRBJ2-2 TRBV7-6 TGTGCCAGCAGCTGGGGGACAGGCCTCGGGGAGCTGTTTTTT CASSWGTGLGELFF
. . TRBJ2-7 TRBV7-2 TGTGCCAGCAGCCCCGTTGAAGGGGGAGCCTACGAGCAGTACTTC CASSPVEGGAYEQYF
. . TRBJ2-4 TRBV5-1 TGCGCCAGCAGCGGGGGACGGGATAGCATTCAGTACTTC CASSGGRDSIQYF
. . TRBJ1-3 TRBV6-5 TGTGCCAGCAGCCCGGACCGACAGAAGAACACCATATATTTT CASSPDRQKNTIYF
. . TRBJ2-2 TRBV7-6 TGTGCCAGCAGCTTCTCAAGAAGGGCGAACACCGGGGAGCTGTTTTTT CASSFSRRANTGELFF
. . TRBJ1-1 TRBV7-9 TGTGCCAGCAGCCTGGACACCCTGAACACTGAAGCTTTCTTT CASSLDTLNTEAFF
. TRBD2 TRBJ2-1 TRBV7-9 TGTGCCAGCAGCTTGGGACTAGCGTGGTACAATGAGCAGTTCTTC CASSLGLAWYNEQFF
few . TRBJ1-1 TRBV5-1 TGCGCCAGCAGCGACACCATGTGGACTGAAGCTTTCTTT CASSDTMWTEAFF
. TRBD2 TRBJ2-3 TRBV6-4 TGTGCCAGCAGTGAAACGGGAGGGCCCAGAGATACGCAGTATTTT CASSETGGPRDTQYF
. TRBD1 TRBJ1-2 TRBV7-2 TGTGCCAGCAGCTTACAGGGGGCGAGGGGCTACACCTTC CASSLQGARGYTF
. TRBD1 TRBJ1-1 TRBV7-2 TGTGCCAGCAGCGCTCACAGGGGGGGCACTGAAGCTTTCTTT CASSAHRGGTEAFF
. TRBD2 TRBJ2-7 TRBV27 TGTGCCAGCAGTTTTAGGAGCGGGACTACCCTCCACGAGCAGTACTTC CASSFRSGTTLHEQYF
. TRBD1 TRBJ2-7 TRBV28 TGCGTCGTGGGACAGGGATCGTACGAGCAGTACTTC CVVGQGSYEQYF
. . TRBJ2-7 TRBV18 TGTGCCAGCTCACCAATCAGGACTACCAGCTCCTACGAGCAGTACTTC CASSPIRTTSSYEQYF
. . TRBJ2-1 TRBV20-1 TGCAGTGACAGGGTCCACAATGAGCAGTTCTTC CSDRVHNEQFF
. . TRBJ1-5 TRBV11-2 TGTGCCAGCAGCTTATCCGGGGCAGTCAATCAGCCCCAGCATTTT CASSLSGAVNQPQHF
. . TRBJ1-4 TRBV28 TGTGCCAGCAGTCCGATAGACAGTCTTATCGAAAAACTGTTTTTT CASSPIDSLIEKLFF
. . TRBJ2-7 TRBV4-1 TGCGCCAGCAGCCAAGAAGGTTTCGCGTCCTACGAGCAGTACTTC CASSQEGFASYEQYF
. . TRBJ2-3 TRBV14 TGTGCCAGCAGCCCTAGCACAGATACGCAGTATTTT CASSPSTDTQYF
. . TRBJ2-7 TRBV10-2 TGCGCCAGCAGTGAGACCGGGTCCCTCTCCTACGAGCAGTACTTC CASSETGSLSYEQYF
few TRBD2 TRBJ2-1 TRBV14 TGTGCCAGCAGCCCCCCCTTAAACGCGGGAGGGTGGTACAATGAGCAGTTCTTC CASSPPLNAGGWYNEQFF
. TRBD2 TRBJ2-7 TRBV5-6 TGTGCCAGCAGCTTGTCTTATATGGGGGGGGACTACGAGCAGTACTTC CASSLSYMGGDYEQYF
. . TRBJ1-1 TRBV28 TGTGCCAGCAGGCTGGACAGCACTGAAGCTTTCTTT CASRLDSTEAFF
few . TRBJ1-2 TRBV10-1 TGCGCCACCTTGGGCAGGGGCTATGGCTACACCTTC CATLGRGYGYTF
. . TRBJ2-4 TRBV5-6 TGTGCCAGCAGCTCGGGACTAGCCAAAAACATTCAGTACTTC CASSSGLAKNIQYF
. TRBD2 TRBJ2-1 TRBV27 TGTGCCAGCAGTTGGACGGTAAGCGGGAGCAATGAGCAGTTCTTC CASSWTVSGSNEQFF
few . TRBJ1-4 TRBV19 TGTGCCACCCTCGGACGGACACAACTGTTTTTT CATLGRTQLFF
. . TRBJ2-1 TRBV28 TGTGCCAGCAGTCCCGAGATTCTGGAGGTTGGGCAGTTCTTC CASSPEILEVGQFF
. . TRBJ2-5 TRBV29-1 TGCAGCGTTAGGGGACGGCAAAACCAGTACTTC CSVRGRQNQYF
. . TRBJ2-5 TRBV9 TGTGCCAGCAGCGTAGGGGGTAACCAAGAGACCCAGTACTTC CASSVGGNQETQYF
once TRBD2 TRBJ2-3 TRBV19 TGTGCCAGCCGAATAGGCAAACTAGCGACAGATACGCAGTATTTT CASRIGKLATDTQYF
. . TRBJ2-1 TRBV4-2 TGTGCCAGCAGCCAAGACCGTCTAGTGGGCAATGAGCAGTTCTTC CASSQDRLVGNEQFF
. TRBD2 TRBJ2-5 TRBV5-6 TGTGCCAGCAGCTTGGCGGGTGGCGGGAGAACTGAGACCCAGTACTTC CASSLAGGGRTETQYF
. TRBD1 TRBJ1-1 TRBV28 TGTGCCAGCAGTAGGACAGGGATGAACACTGAAGCTTTCTTT CASSRTGMNTEAFF
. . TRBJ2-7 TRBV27 TGTGCCAGCAGTTTAGAGGCAGGTAGCTACGAGCAGTACTTC CASSLEAGSYEQYF
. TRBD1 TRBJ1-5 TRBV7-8 TGTGCCAGCAGCTCGGAAGGGACAGGGGTCAATCAGCCCCAGCATTTT CASSSEGTGVNQPQHF
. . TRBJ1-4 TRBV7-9 TGTGCCAGCAGCTTGCGGGCGCCAGACGAAAAACTGTTTTTT CASSLRAPDEKLFF
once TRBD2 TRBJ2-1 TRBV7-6 TGTGCCAGCAGCTTAGAAGCGGGGAGCTCCTACAATGAGCAGTTCTTC CASSLEAGSSYNEQFF